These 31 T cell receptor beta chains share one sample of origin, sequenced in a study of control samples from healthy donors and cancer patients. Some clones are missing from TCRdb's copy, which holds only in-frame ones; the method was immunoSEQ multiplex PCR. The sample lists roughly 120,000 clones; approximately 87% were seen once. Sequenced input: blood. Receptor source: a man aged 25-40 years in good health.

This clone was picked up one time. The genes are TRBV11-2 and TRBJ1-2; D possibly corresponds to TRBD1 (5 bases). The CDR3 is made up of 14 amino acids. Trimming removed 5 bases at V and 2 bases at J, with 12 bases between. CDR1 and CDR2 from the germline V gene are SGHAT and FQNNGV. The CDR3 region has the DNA TGTGCCAGCAGCCCCGTCGGGGGGAACTATGGCTACACCTTC. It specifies CASSPVGGNYGYTF.

CDR3 protein: CASSLNGAGNQETQYF. The CDR3 nucleotides read TGCGCCAGCAGCTTGAACGGGGCGGGGAACCAAGAGACCCAGTACTTC. The chain has TRBV5-1 and TRBJ2-5; perhaps TRBD2 as D (6 bases). This CDR3 contains 16 residues. V lost 1 base and J lost 0, with 13 bases in between. CDR1 is SGHRS and CDR2 is YFSETQ in the germline V gene.

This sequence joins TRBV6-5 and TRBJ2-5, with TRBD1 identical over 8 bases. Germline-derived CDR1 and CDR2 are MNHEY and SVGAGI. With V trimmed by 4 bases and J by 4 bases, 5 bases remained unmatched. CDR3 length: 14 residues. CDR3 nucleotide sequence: TGTGCCAGCAGTTGGGGACAGGCGTCAGAGACCCAGTACTTC. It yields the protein CASSWGQASETQYF.

The CDR3 DNA reads as TGTGCCAGCAGCCAAGACGTAACAGGCCTCTCTGGAAACACCATATATTTT. It codes for CASSQDVTGLSGNTIYF. This rearrangement joins TRBV3-1 (or the pseudogene TRBV3-2) to TRBJ1-3, with D possibly being TRBD1 (5 bases). The germline CDR1 and CDR2 sequences are LGHDT and YNNKEL (reference sequence). There are 17 residues in the CDR3. The germline V and J ends were trimmed by 0 bases and 0 bases, with 12 bases remaining between them.

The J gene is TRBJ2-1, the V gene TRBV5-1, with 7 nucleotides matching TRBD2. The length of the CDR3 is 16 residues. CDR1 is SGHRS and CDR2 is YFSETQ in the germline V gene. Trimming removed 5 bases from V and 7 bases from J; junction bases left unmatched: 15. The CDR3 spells CASSRGGSEGKNEQFF. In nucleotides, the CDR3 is TGCGCCAGCAGTCGGGGAGGGTCGGAGGGGAAAAATGAGCAGTTCTTC. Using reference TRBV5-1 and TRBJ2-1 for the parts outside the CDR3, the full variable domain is KAGVTQTPRYLIKTRGQQVTLSCSPISGHRSVSWYQQTPGQGLQFLFEYFSETQRNKGNFPGRFSGRQFSNSRSEMNVSTLELGDSALYLCASSRGGSEGKNEQFFGPGTRLTVL.

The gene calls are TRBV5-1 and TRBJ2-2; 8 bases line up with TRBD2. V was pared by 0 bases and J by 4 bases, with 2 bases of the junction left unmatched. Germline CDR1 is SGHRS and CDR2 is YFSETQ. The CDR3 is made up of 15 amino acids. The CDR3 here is CASSLVSGVTGELFF. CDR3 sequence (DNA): TGCGCCAGCAGCTTGGTTAGCGGGGTCACCGGGGAGCTGTTTTTT.

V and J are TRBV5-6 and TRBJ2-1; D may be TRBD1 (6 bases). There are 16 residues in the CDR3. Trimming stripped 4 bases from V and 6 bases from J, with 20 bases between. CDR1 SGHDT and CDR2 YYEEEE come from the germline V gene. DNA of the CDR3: TGTGCCAGCAGCATGGCCCGGACAGAGATCCTCAATGAGCAGTTCTTC. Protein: CASSMARTEILNEQFF. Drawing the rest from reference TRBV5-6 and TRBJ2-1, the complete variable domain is DAGVTQSPTHLIKTRGQQVTLRCSPKSGHDTVSWYQQALGQGPQFIFQYYEEEERQRGNFPDRFSGHQFPNYSSELNVNALLLGDSALYLCASSMARTEILNEQFFGPGTRLTVL.

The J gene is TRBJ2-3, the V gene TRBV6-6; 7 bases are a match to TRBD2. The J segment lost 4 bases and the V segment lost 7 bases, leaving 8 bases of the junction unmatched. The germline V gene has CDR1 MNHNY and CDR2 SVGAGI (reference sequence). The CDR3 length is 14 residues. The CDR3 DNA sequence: TGTGCCAGCACCCGCGAGGGGAGGGCAGATACGCAGTATTTT. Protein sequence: CASTREGRADTQYF.

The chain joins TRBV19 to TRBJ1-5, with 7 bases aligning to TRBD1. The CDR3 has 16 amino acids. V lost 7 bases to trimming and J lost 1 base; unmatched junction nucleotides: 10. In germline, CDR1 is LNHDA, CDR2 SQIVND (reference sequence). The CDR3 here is CASTPDRPLSNQPQHF. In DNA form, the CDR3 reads TGTGCCAGTACCCCGGACAGGCCGCTCAGCAATCAGCCCCAGCATTTT.

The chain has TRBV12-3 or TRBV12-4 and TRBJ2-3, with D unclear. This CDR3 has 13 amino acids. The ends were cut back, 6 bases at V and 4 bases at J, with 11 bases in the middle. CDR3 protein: CASSHGSADTQYF. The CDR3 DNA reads TGTGCCAGCAGCCACGGGTCCGCAGATACGCAGTATTTT.

DNA of the CDR3: TGTGCCATCAGTGCGACCACTCCCCGGGACAATAATGAAAAACTGTTTTTT. Its translation is CAISATTPRDNNEKLFF. The rearrangement links TRBV10-3 to TRBJ1-4, with D possibly being TRBD1 (6 bases). The CDR3 totals 17 residues. Trimming left V 4 bases short and J 4 bases short, with 19 bases between. Germline V CDR1 and CDR2: ENHRY, SYGVKD.

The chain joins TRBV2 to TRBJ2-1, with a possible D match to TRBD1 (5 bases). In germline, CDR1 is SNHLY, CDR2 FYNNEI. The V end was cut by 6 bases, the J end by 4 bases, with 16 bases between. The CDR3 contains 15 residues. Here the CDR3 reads CASSGPGQPYNEQFF. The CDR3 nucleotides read TGTGCCAGCAGCGGGCCAGGGCAGCCTTACAATGAGCAGTTCTTC.

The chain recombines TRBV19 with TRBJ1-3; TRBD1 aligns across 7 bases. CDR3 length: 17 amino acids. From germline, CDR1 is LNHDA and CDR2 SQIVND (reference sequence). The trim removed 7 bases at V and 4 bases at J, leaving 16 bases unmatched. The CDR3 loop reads CASTLGATGWEGNTIYF. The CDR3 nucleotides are TGTGCCAGTACCCTGGGGGCGACAGGGTGGGAAGGAAACACCATATATTTT.

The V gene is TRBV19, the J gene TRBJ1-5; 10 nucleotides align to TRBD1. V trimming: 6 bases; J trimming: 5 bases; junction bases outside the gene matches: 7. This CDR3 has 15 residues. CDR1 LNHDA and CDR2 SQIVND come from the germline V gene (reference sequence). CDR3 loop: CASSDSGTGDQPQHF. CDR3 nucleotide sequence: TGTGCCAGTAGCGATTCCGGGACAGGGGATCAGCCCCAGCATTTT.

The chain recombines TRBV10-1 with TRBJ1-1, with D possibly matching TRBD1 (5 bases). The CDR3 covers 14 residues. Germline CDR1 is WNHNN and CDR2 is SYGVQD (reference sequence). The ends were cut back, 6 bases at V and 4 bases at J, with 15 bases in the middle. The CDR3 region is CASRVGGVGTEAFF. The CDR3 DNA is TGCGCCAGCAGAGTTGGAGGGGTCGGCACTGAAGCTTTCTTT.

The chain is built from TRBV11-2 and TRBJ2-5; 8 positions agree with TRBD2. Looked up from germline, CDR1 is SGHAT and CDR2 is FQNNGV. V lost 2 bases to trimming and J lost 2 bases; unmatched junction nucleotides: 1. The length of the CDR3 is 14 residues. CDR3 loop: CASSLTGGQETQYF. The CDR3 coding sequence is TGTGCCAGCAGCTTAACGGGGGGGCAAGAGACCCAGTACTTC.

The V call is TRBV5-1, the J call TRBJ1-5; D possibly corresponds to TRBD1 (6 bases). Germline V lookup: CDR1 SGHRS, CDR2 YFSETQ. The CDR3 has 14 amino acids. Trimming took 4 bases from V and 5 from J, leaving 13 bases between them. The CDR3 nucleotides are TGCGCCAGCAGCCCACAGGGACTCTATCAGCCCCAGCATTTT. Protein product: CASSPQGLYQPQHF.

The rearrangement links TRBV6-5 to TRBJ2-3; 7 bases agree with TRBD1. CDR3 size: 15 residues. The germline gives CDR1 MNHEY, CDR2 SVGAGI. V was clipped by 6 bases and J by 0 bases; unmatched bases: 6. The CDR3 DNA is TGTGCCAGCAGACTTGGGACAGTTAGCACAGATACGCAGTATTTT. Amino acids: CASRLGTVSTDTQYF.

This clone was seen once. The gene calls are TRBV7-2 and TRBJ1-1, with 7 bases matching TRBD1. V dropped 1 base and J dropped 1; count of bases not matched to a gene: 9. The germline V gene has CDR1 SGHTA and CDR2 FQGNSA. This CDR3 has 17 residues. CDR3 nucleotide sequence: TGTGCCAGCAGCTTAGTAGGAGGGGGCCATCCGAACACTGAAGCTTTCTTT. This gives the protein CASSLVGGGHPNTEAFF.

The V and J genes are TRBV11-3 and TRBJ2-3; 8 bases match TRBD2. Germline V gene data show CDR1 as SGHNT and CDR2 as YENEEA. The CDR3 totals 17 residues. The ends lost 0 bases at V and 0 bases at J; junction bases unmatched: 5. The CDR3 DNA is TGTGCCAGCAGCTTAGACGAGACGGGGGGGAGCACAGATACGCAGTATTTT. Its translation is CASSLDETGGSTDTQYF.

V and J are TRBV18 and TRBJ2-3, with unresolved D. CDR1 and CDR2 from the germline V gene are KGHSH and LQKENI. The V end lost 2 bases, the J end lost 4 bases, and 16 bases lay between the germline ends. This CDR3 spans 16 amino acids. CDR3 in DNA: TGTGCCAGCTCACCAACAAGACCCTCCTCCGCAGATACGCAGTATTTT. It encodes CASSPTRPSSADTQYF. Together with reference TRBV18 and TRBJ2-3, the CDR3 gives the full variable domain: NAGVMQNPRHLVRRRGQEARLRCSPMKGHSHVYWYRQLPEEGLKFMVYLQKENIIDESGMPKERFSAEFPKEGPSILRIQQVVRGDSAAYFCASSPTRPSSADTQYFGPGTRLTVL.

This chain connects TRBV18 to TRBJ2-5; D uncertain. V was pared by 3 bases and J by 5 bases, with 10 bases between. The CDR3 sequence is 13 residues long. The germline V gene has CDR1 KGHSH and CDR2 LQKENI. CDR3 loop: CASSPNGRETQYF. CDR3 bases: TGTGCCAGCTCACCTAACGGAAGGGAGACCCAGTACTTC.

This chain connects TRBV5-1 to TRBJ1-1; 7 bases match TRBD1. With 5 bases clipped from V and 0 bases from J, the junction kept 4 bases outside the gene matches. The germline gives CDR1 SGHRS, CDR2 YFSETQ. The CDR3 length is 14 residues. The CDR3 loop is CASRAGTVNTEAFF. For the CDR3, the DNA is TGCGCCAGCAGGGCCGGGACAGTGAACACTGAAGCTTTCTTT.

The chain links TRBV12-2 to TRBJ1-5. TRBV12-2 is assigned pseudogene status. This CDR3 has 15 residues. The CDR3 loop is CASRLAQDSNQPQHF. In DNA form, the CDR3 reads TGTGCAAGTCGCTTAGCGCAAGATAGCAATCAGCCCCAGCATTTT.

In nucleotides, the CDR3 is TGTGCCAGCAATCTCGGGACAGGTGAAGCTTTCTTT. Translation: CASNLGTGEAFF. The rearrangement links TRBV2 to TRBJ1-1, with 8 bases that match TRBD1. Trimming removed 7 bases from V and 7 bases from J; junction bases left unmatched: 5. The CDR3 totals 12 residues. Germline V lookup: CDR1 SNHLY, CDR2 FYNNEI.

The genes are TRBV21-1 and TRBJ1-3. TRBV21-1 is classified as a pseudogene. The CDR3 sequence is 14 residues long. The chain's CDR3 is CASSTQERGNTIYF. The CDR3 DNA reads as TGTGCCAGCAGCACTCAGGAGCGCGGAAACACCATATATTTT.

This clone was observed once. Here the CDR3 reads CASSYDRTGGVNSPLHF. CDR3 nucleotide sequence: TGCGCCAGCAGTTACGATCGGACAGGGGGTGTCAATTCACCCCTCCACTTT. This chain links TRBV5-1 with TRBJ1-6; 10 nucleotides match TRBD1. The CDR3 runs 17 residues. CDR1 is SGHRS, CDR2 YFSETQ, per germline. V was clipped by 5 bases and J by 7 bases; unmatched bases: 12. The full variable domain, with the rest looked up from reference TRBV5-1 and TRBJ1-6, is KAGVTQTPRYLIKTRGQQVTLSCSPISGHRSVSWYQQTPGQGLQFLFEYFSETQRNKGNFPGRFSGRQFSNSRSEMNVSTLELGDSALYLCASSYDRTGGVNSPLHFGNGTRLTVT.

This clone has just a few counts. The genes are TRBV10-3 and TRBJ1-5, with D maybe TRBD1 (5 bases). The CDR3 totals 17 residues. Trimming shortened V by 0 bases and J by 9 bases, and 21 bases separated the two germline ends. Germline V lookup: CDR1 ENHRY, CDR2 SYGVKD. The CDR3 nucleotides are TGTGCCATCAGTGAGTCCACCCCCGGGACGCTATCCCGGCCCCAGCATTTT. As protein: CAISESTPGTLSRPQHF.

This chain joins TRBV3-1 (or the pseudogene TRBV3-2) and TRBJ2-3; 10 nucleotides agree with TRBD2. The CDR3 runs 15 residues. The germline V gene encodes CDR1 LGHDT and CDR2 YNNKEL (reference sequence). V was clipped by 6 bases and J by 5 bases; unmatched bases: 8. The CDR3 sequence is CASSSERGGEDTQYF. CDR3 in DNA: TGTGCCAGCAGTAGCGAGCGGGGGGGCGAAGATACGCAGTATTTT.

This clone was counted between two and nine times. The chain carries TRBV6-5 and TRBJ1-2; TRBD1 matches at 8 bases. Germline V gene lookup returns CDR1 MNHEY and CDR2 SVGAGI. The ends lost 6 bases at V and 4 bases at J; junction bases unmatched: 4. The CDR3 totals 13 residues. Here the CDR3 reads CASSGQGFYGYTF. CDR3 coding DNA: TGTGCCAGCAGCGGACAGGGCTTCTATGGCTACACCTTC.

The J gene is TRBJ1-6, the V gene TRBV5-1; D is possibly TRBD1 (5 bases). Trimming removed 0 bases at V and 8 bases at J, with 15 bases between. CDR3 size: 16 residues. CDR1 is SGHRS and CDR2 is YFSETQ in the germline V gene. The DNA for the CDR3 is TGCGCCAGCAGCTTGGGAAGGGGATCCGGGGATTCACCCCTCCACTTT. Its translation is CASSLGRGSGDSPLHF.